The 12 T cell receptor beta chains below all came from one sample that was sequenced in a study of beta chain features in type 1 diabetes. The whole isolated RNA underwent reverse transcription, so sequencing captured expressed TCRB transcripts. Assay used: immunoSEQ multiplex PCR; TCRdb lists only in-frame clones, some missing. This table has around 240,000 clones, more than 9% appearing once. Sample: naive CD4+ T cells from blood. The source is a woman under 30 in good health.

This clone was counted many times. The chain has TRBV29-1 and TRBJ1-2; the D is unclear. Germline CDR1 reads SQVTM; CDR2 reads ANQGSEA. The CDR3 covers 11 residues. Trimming removed 3 bases at V and 2 bases at J, with 4 bases between. The CDR3 loop reads CSVDTNYGYTF. Written as DNA, the CDR3 is TGCAGCGTTGATACAAACTATGGCTACACCTTC.

The V gene is TRBV7-9, the J gene TRBJ2-3; the D gene is possibly TRBD2 (6 bases). Per the germline V gene, CDR1 is SEHNR and CDR2 is FQNEAQ (reference sequence). The CDR3 contains 16 residues. The V gene lost 3 bases and the J gene lost 0 bases, with 13 bases spanning the gap. DNA for the CDR3: TGTGCCAGCAGCTTCGATTCTAGCGAGAGCACAGATACGCAGTATTTT. Protein product: CASSFDSSESTDTQYF.

This clone was counted between two and nine times. The rearrangement links TRBV5-1 to TRBJ1-1; D unresolved. Germline lookup yields CDR1 SGHRS and CDR2 YFSETQ. The CDR3 contains 15 residues. Trimming took 0 bases from V and 5 from J, leaving 14 bases between them. CDR3 bases: TGCGCCAGCAGCTTGGAGGAGGGAGGCGAGACTGAAGCTTTCTTT. It codes for CASSLEEGGETEAFF.

This clone was counted between two and nine times. This chain links TRBV15 with TRBJ2-4, with TRBD2 matching 14 bases. The CDR3 has 19 amino acids. CDR1 LNHNV and CDR2 YYDKDF come from the germline V gene (reference sequence). V shed 0 bases and J 1 base; nucleotides not matched to a gene: 5. The CDR3 sequence: CATSRDRLAGGLAKNIQYF. Here the CDR3 DNA reads TGTGCCACCAGCAGAGACCGACTAGCGGGGGGGCTGGCCAAAAACATTCAGTACTTC.

This chain connects TRBV5-1 to TRBJ2-3; tentative D call: TRBD2 (5 bases). V lost 5 bases and J lost 3, with 16 bases in between. This CDR3 comprises 15 residues. The germline V gene encodes CDR1 SGHRS and CDR2 YFSETQ. CDR3 DNA: TGCGCCAGCAGGTCAGAGGGTTTCAGGACAGATACGCAGTATTTT. Its protein product is CASRSEGFRTDTQYF.

This clone was seen a few times. The chain employs TRBV5-1 and TRBJ2-3, with TRBD1 identical over 10 bases. The CDR3 is made up of 15 amino acids. V lost 6 bases and J lost 5; bases outside the gene matches: 9. CDR1 and CDR2 from the germline V gene are SGHRS and YFSETQ. CDR3 in amino acids: CASTLGRTGGDTQYF. CDR3 in DNA: TGCGCCAGCACCTTAGGGCGGACAGGGGGAGATACGCAGTATTTT.

J is TRBJ1-5 and V is TRBV11-2; D is perhaps TRBD1 (5 bases). Trimming removed 5 bases from V and 9 bases from J, with 20 bases in between. CDR1 and CDR2 from the germline V gene are SGHAT and FQNNGV. The CDR3 runs to 15 residues. The CDR3 region is CASSPGGGWRWPQHF. CDR3 coding DNA: TGTGCCAGCAGCCCGGGGGGAGGGTGGAGGTGGCCCCAGCATTTT.

This clone was detected only a few times. The J gene is TRBJ2-7, the V gene TRBV27; 7 bases are a match to TRBD1. The CDR3 loop spans 15 amino acids. The J segment lost 4 bases and the V segment lost 3 bases, leaving 9 bases of the junction unmatched. Looked up from germline, CDR1 is MNHEY and CDR2 is SMNVEV (reference sequence). As DNA, the CDR3 is TGTGCCAGCAGTTTGGTGCCGGGACAGAGATACGAGCAGTACTTC. Translated, it gives CASSLVPGQRYEQYF.

This chain uses TRBV4-1 with TRBJ1-5; 7 bases match TRBD1. V trimming: 4 bases; J trimming: 7 bases; junction bases outside the gene matches: 7. The germline V gene has CDR1 MGHRA and CDR2 YSYEKL. The CDR3 has 14 residues. In DNA form, the CDR3 reads TGCGCCAGCAGCCCACAGGGGTTGGGCCAGCCCCAGCATTTT. Translated, it gives CASSPQGLGQPQHF.

The J gene is TRBJ2-3, the V gene TRBV27, with 8 nucleotides matching TRBD2. CDR1 and CDR2 (germline): MNHEY, SMNVEV (reference sequence). V lost 2 bases to trimming and J lost 0 bases; unmatched junction nucleotides: 13. The CDR3 is 19 amino acids. CDR3 bases: TGTGCCAGCAGTTTACGGCTGAGGGGTGCGGGAGGAAGCACAGATACGCAGTATTTT. Translated: CASSLRLRGAGGSTDTQYF.

The gene calls are TRBV4-1 and TRBJ1-6; 8 bases are shared with TRBD1. CDR3 size: 15 residues. Germline loops: CDR1 MGHRA, CDR2 YSYEKL. J gave up 7 bases and V 2 bases, and 4 bases lay outside the gene matches. For the CDR3, the DNA is TGCGCCAGCAGCCAACCCCGGGACAGGAATTCACCCCTCCACTTT. Its translation is CASSQPRDRNSPLHF.

This clone was seen only a few times. The rearrangement links TRBV19 to TRBJ1-5; D unresolved. Germline V lookup: CDR1 LNHDA, CDR2 SQIVND (reference sequence). Trimming removed 3 bases at V and 1 base at J, with 13 bases between. CDR3 length equals 16 residues. The CDR3 reads CASSMFWETSNQPQHF. CDR3 nucleotides: TGTGCCAGTAGTATGTTCTGGGAGACGAGCAATCAGCCCCAGCATTTT.